The T cell receptor (beta chain) under discussion was sequenced for a study of T cell responses to AZD1222 COVID-19 vaccine. Study-wide results and caveats: Donors, mostly white British, included more females; clonal diversity was possibly underestimated. Only a handful of people who got AZD1222 tested seropositive at baseline.

V lost 10 bases and J lost 2; bases outside the gene matches: 8. Looked up from germline, CDR1 is MDHEN and CDR2 is SYDVKM. This CDR3 is 14 amino acids long. The repertoire was sequenced with immunoSEQ multiplex PCR; TCRdb's copy has only in-frame clones and lacks some. The sample lists 100,000 to 150,000 clones, roughly 82% occurring once. Comment on this clone: Its antigen is unknown.

Pooled samples include second doses given at about 4 or 12 weeks. The J gene is TRBJ2-7, the V gene TRBV28; 10 bases map to TRBD1. This sequence was found in an adult who received the AZD1222 COVID-19 vaccine. The sample here was peripheral blood, taken 28 days after the second AZD1222 dose. CDR3 bases: TGTGCCACCAATTTGGACAGGGGGACCTACGAGCAGTACTTC. This gives the protein CATNLDRGTYEQYF.